The clone carrying this TCR beta chain was seen a few times. Germline V CDR1 and CDR2: KGHSH, LQKENI. The V end lost 2 bases, the J end lost 0 bases, and 8 bases lay between the germline ends. The CDR3 length is 16 residues. These data come from a study of regulatory T cells in long-lasting Graves disease. Arm-PCR of CDR3 regions and iRepertoire HTBI primers were used to build TCR beta libraries. A single record per CDR3 protein comes from TCRdb applying MiXCR to the multiplex PCR reads. The sample has approximately 440,000 distinct CDR3 sequences; roughly a quarter are singletons. Time point given: persistent/refractory GD, antithyroid drugs over 5 years with positive TRAb. PBMCs were the source of the RNA used for TCR sequencing.

The material was peripheral blood mononuclear cells (PBMCs), obtained when the disease was refractory, from a patient treated with antithyroid drugs. V usage is TRBV18 and J usage is TRBJ2-6; TRBD1 or TRBD2 may be the D gene (5 bases each). This receptor was identified in a female donor with Graves disease. The CDR3 DNA reads as TGTGCCAGCTCACCAAACGGGGCCTCTGGGGCCAACGTCCTGACTTTC. Encoded protein: CASSPNGASGANVLTF.